Listed here are 17 T cell receptor beta chains from one sample, sequenced in a study of CD8 T cells in ankylosing spondylitis. Study results and caveats: The study identified a TCR beta motif of under ten highly homologous variants that appeared characteristic of ankylosing spondylitis blood.

These receptors' antigens are unknown. One entry per CDR3 protein results from TCRdb running MiXCR on the 5' RACE reads. The profile shows 450,000 to 550,000 distinct CDR3 sequences, 5.3% of them singletons. The specimen was blood, either unsorted or a sorted T cell fraction (not recorded which). The source of these receptors is a male donor with ankylosing spondylitis.

Details on this clonotype: A much bigger clone sits one base away, suggesting this may be a read error. Lacking the conserved final phenylalanine or tryptophan, this CDR3 likely reflects a read error. The chain recombines TRBV4-3 with TRBJ1-1, with D tentatively TRBD1 (5 bases). Germline CDR1 reads LGHNA; CDR2 reads YSLEER. CDR3 length: 14 residues. V was trimmed by 4 bases and J by 4 bases, leaving 13 bases between them. Here the CDR3 reads CASSPDSWSTEAFV. CDR3 DNA: TGCGCCAGCAGCCCCGACAGCTGGAGCACTGAAGCTTTCGTT.

Ten or more counts support this clonotype. V usage is TRBV20-1 and J usage is TRBJ1-2; D remains ambiguous. Germline CDR1 is DFQATT and CDR2 is SNEGSKA (reference sequence). Trimming shortened V by 0 bases and J by 6 bases, and 11 bases separated the two germline ends. This CDR3 has 13 residues. The CDR3 reads CSARDHGLDGYTF. The CDR3 region has the DNA TGCAGTGCTAGAGATCATGGGTTAGATGGCTACACCTTC.

Concerning this clonotype: A read error may be the cause here, since a much bigger clone is one base away. The chain carries TRBV11-2 and TRBJ2-1; TRBD2 matches at 7 bases. CDR1 is SGHAT and CDR2 is FQNNGV in the germline V gene. The CDR3 has 14 amino acids. The CDR3 DNA reads TGTGCCAGCAGCTTAGATTCTAGCGGAGGGCCGGGTAGCTTC. Its translation is CASSLDSSGGPGSF.

This clonotype showed up many times. The chain carries TRBV5-1 and TRBJ2-1; 10 nucleotides match TRBD1. V trimming: 1 base; J trimming: 3 bases; junction bases outside the gene matches: 13. CDR3 length: 19 residues. Germline CDR1 is SGHRS and CDR2 is YFSETQ. The CDR3 protein is CASSLRGQGRFGYYNEQFF. CDR3 sequence (DNA): TGCGCCAGCAGCTTGAGGGGACAGGGGAGGTTCGGGTACTACAATGAGCAGTTCTTC.

In its sample, this clonotype was seen many times. This sequence joins TRBV20-1 and TRBJ1-1; 8 nucleotides line up with TRBD1. V lost 8 bases to trimming and J lost 4 bases; unmatched junction nucleotides: 9. Per the germline V gene, CDR1 is DFQATT and CDR2 is SNEGSKA (reference sequence). This CDR3 is 13 amino acids long. CDR3 nucleotide sequence: TGCAGTTCCCCCGGACAGGGAAGCACTGAAGCTTTCTTT. Its translation: CSSPGQGSTEAFF.

This clonotype was observed at least ten times. At one boundary the junction diverges from the germline segment, which might be a read error. This chain joins TRBV5-1 and TRBJ1-1, with no clear D. This CDR3 is 13 amino acids long. Germline-derived CDR1 and CDR2 are SGHRS and YFSETQ. CDR3 DNA sequence: TGTGCCAGCAGCTTAGATCAGAACACTGAAGCTTTCTTT. Translation: CASSLDQNTEAFF. The variable domain in full, completed from reference TRBV5-1 and TRBJ1-1, reads KAGVTQTPRYLIKTRGQQVTLSCSPISGHRSVSWYQQTPGQGLQFLFEYFSETQRNKGNFPGRFSGRQFSNSRSEMNVSTLELGDSALYLCASSLDQNTEAFFGQGTRLTVV.

This clonotype was seen at least ten times. One end of the junction does not line up with germline, which may come from a read error. The V call is TRBV6-1, the J call TRBJ1-2; D is undetermined. The CDR3 extends over 16 amino acids. The germline V gene has CDR1 MNHNS and CDR2 SASEGT. Here the CDR3 reads CASSQYEGRNNFGYTF. For the CDR3, the DNA is TGTGCCAGCAGTCAGTATGAGGGAAGGAATAACTTTGGCTACACCTTC.

CDR3 loop: CASGLETLAGTGISEAFF. The CDR3 DNA sequence: TGTGCTAGTGGTTTGGAAACTTTAGCGGGGACAGGGATTTCTGAAGCTTTCTTT. This rearrangement joins TRBV12-5 to TRBJ1-1, with 9 nucleotides matching TRBD1. With 1 base clipped from V and 6 bases from J, the junction kept 15 bases outside the gene matches. Looked up from germline, CDR1 is LGHNT and CDR2 is FRNRAP. CDR3 size: 18 residues.

This clonotype has a count of ten or more. CDR3 in amino acids: CASSPFRGSYEQYF. The CDR3 nucleotides read TGTGCCAGCAGCCCCTTTCGGGGATCCTACGAGCAGTACTTC. The gene calls are TRBV4-2 and TRBJ2-7, with D possibly TRBD2 on 5 matching bases. CDR3 length equals 14 residues. Trimming left V 4 bases short and J 1 base short, with 11 bases between. CDR1 and CDR2 (germline): LGHNA, YNFKEQ.

This clonotype showed up many times. This sequence joins TRBV6-5 and TRBJ2-1; D may be TRBD2 (6 bases). The length of the CDR3 is 15 residues. V gave up 0 bases and J gave up 4 bases, with 10 bases separating them. Germline CDR1 reads MNHEY; CDR2 reads SVGAGI. CDR3 in DNA: TGTGCCAGCAGTTACTCCCTAGGAGGGTACAATGAGCAGTTCTTC. Amino acids: CASSYSLGGYNEQFF.

This clonotype has just a few counts. V gene TRBV6-5 combines with J gene TRBJ1-4; D ambiguous. The CDR3 extends over 14 amino acids. Germline lookup yields CDR1 MNHEY and CDR2 SVGAGI. V was trimmed by 4 bases and J by 5 bases, leaving 11 bases between them. The CDR3 here is CASSWTGVNEKLFF. The CDR3 DNA follows: TGTGCCAGCAGTTGGACGGGAGTCAATGAAAAACTGTTTTTT.

The sample holds many counts of this clonotype. The chain couples TRBV4-3 to TRBJ2-1, with TRBD2 as a possible D gene (5 bases). CDR3 length equals 17 residues. V dropped 1 base and J dropped 4 bases, with 17 bases sitting between them. CDR1 is LGHNA and CDR2 is YSLEER in the germline V gene. CDR3 nucleotides: TGCGCCAGCAGCCAAGTGGGTGGACGGGGTTGGTACAATGAGCAGTTCTTC. Its translation: CASSQVGGRGWYNEQFF.

This clonotype has a handful of counts. This sequence joins TRBV24-1 and TRBJ1-2, with 7 nucleotides matching TRBD1. Germline CDR1 is KGHDR and CDR2 is SFDVKD. The CDR3 is 13 amino acids. Trimming removed 7 bases from V and 4 bases from J; junction bases left unmatched: 5. CDR3 in DNA: TGTGCCACCAGGAGCCGGGACAGCTATGGCTACACCTTC. Its protein product is CATRSRDSYGYTF.

This clonotype was seen ten or more times. The V call is TRBV5-4, the J call TRBJ2-7; TRBD1 or TRBD2 may be the D gene (5 bases each). This CDR3 is 14 amino acids long. Germline CDR1 reads SGHNT; CDR2 reads YYREEE (reference sequence). The V end lost 0 bases, the J end lost 1 base, and 8 bases lay between the germline ends. This CDR3 reads CASSLVGDSYEQYF. In nucleotides, the CDR3 is TGTGCCAGCAGCTTGGTGGGGGATTCCTACGAGCAGTACTTC.

This clonotype was found many times. V gene TRBV5-1 combines with J gene TRBJ1-5; D ambiguous. This CDR3 contains 13 residues. V was cut by 4 bases and J by 5 bases, with 10 bases left in between. The germline V gene has CDR1 SGHRS and CDR2 YFSETQ. The CDR3 here is CASSAGNDQPQHF. In DNA form, the CDR3 reads TGCGCCAGCAGCGCCGGAAACGATCAGCCCCAGCATTTT.

The chain couples TRBV2 to TRBJ1-2, with D unresolved. The CDR3 loop spans 12 amino acids. In germline, CDR1 is SNHLY, CDR2 FYNNEI. Trimming cost V 2 bases and J 8 bases, with 9 bases left between them. The CDR3 nucleotides read TGTGCCAGCAGTGAACCCCTCTGGGGCTACACCTTC. Its protein is CASSEPLWGYTF.

This clonotype was recorded a few times. The chain links TRBV5-1 to TRBJ2-1; TRBD2 might be the D (6 bases). V was cut by 7 bases and J by 1 base, with 12 bases left in between. Germline values: CDR1 SGHRS, CDR2 YFSETQ. The CDR3 is 14 residues long. CDR3 protein: CASGGDGSYNEQFF. The CDR3 DNA reads as TGCGCCAGCGGCGGGGACGGGTCCTACAATGAGCAGTTCTTC.